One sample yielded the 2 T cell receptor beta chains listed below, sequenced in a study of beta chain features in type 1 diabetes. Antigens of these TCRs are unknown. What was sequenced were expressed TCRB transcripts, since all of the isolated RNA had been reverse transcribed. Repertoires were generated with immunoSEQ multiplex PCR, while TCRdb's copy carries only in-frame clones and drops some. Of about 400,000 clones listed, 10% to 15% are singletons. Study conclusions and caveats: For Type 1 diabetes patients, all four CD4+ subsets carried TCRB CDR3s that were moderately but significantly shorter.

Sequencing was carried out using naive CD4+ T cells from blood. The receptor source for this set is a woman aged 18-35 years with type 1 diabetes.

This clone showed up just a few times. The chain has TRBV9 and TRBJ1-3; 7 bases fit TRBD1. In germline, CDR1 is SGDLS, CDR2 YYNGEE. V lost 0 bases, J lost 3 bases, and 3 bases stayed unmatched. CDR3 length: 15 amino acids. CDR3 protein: CASSVGQGIGNTIYF. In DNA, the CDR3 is TGTGCCAGCAGCGTAGGACAGGGCATTGGAAACACCATATATTTT.

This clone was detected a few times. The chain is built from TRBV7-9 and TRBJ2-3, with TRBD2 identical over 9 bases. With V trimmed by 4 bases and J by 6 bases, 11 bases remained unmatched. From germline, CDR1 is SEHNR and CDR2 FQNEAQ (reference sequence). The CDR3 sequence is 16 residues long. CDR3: CASSSAISGSGDTQYF. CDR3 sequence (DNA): TGTGCCAGCAGCTCAGCCATTAGCGGGAGTGGGGATACGCAGTATTTT.